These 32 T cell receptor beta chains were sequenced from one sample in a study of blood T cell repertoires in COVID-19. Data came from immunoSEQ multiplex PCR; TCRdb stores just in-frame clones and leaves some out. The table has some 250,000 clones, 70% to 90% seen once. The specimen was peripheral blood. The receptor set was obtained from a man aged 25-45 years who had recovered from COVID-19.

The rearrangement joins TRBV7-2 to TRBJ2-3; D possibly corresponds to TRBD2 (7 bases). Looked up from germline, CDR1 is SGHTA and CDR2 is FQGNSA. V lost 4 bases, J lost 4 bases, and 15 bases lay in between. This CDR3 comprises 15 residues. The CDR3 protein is CASSWAGDTADTQYF. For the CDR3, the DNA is TGTGCCAGCAGCTGGGCGGGGGACACGGCAGATACGCAGTATTTT.

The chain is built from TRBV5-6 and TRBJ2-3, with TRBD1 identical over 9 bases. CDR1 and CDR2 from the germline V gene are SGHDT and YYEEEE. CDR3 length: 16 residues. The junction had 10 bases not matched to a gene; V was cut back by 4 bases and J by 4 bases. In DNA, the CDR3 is TGTGCCAGCAGCCCCACGACAGGGGGTTTATCAGATACGCAGTATTTT. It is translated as CASSPTTGGLSDTQYF.

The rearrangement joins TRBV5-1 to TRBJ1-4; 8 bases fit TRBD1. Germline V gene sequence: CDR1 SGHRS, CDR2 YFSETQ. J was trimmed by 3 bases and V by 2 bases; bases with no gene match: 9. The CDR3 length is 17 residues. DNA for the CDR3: TGCGCCAGCAGCTTACAACCCGGACAGGGCGCTAATGAAAAACTGTTTTTT. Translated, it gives CASSLQPGQGANEKLFF.

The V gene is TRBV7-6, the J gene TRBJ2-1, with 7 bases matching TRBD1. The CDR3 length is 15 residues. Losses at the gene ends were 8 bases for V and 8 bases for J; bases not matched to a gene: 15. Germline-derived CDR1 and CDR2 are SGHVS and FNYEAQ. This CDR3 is CASADQAGGIHEQFF. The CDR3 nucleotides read TGTGCCAGCGCCGACCAGGCAGGGGGAATCCATGAGCAGTTCTTC.

The CDR3 nucleotides read TGTGCCAGCAGCAAAGGGGGGACAGGGCCATACAATGAGCAGTTCTTC. As protein: CASSKGGTGPYNEQFF. The rearrangement joins TRBV21-1 to TRBJ2-1; the table assigns TRBD1, which was not confirmed against the DNA. TRBV21-1 is termed a pseudogene. The CDR3 spans 16 residues.

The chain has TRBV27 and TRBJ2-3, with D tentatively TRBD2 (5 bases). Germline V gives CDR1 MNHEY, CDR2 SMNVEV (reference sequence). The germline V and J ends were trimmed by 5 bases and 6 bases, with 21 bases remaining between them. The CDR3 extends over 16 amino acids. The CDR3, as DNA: TGTGCCAGCAGTGGGTTCGAGAGAGGGTTGGTGGATACGCAGTATTTT. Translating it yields CASSGFERGLVDTQYF.

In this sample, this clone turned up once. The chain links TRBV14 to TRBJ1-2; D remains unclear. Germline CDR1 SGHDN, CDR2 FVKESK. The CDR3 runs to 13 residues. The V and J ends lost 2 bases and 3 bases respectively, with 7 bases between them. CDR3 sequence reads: CASSQYSYYGYTF. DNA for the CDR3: TGTGCCAGCAGCCAATACAGCTACTATGGCTACACCTTC.

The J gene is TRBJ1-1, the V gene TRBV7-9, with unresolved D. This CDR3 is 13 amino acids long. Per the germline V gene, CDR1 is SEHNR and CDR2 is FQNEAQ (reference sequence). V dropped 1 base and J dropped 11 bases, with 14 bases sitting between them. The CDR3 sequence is CASSLGGAGRAFF. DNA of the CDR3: TGTGCCAGCAGCTTAGGTGGCGCGGGGAGGGCTTTCTTT. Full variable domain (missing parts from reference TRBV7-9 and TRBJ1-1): DTGVSQNPRHKITKRGQNVTFRCDPISEHNRLYWYRQTLGQGPEFLTYFQNEAQLEKSRLLSDRFSAERPKGSFSTLEIQRTEQGDSAMYLCASSLGGAGRAFFGQGTRLTVV.

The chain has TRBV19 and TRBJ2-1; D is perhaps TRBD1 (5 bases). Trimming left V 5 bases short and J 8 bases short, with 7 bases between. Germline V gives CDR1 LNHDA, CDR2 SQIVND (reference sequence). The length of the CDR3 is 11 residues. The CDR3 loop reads CASSLQDEQFF. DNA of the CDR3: TGTGCCAGTAGTCTACAGGATGAGCAGTTCTTC.

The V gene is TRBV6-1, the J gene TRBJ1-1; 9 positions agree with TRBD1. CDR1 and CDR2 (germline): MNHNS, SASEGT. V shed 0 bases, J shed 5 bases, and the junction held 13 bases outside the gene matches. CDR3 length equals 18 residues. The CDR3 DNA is TGTGCCAGCAGTGAAGCACGGAGGGGACAGGGTAGGAAGACTGAAGCTTTCTTT. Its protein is CASSEARRGQGRKTEAFF.

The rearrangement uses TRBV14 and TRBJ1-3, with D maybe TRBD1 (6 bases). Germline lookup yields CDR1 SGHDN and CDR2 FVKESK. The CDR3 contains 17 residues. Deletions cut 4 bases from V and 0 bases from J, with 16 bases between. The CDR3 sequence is CASSPRVGGGSGNTIYF. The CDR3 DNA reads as TGTGCCAGCAGCCCCAGAGTAGGGGGTGGCTCTGGAAACACCATATATTTT.

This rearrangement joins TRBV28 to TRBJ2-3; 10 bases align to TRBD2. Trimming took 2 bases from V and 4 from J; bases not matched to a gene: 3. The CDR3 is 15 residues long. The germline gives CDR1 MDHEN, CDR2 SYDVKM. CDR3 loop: CASSLLSGGADTQYF. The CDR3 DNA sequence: TGTGCCAGCAGTTTACTCAGCGGGGGGGCAGATACGCAGTATTTT.

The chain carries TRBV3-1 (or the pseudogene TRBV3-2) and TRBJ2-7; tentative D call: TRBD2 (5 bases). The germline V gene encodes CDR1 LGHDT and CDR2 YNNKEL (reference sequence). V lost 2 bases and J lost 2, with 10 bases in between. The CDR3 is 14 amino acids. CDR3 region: CASSQTRRAYEQYF. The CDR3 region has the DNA TGTGCCAGCAGCCAAACCAGGCGGGCCTACGAGCAGTACTTC.

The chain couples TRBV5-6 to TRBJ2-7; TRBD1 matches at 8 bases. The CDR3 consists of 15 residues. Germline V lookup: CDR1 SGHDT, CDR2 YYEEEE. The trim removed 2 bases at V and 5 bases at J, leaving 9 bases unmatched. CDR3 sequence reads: CASSFTGGPGDEQYF. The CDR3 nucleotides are TGTGCCAGCAGCTTTACAGGGGGTCCTGGGGACGAGCAGTACTTC.

The CDR3 is CASSSLGDEQFF. The CDR3 DNA is TGTGCCAGCAGCTCTCTGGGCGATGAGCAGTTCTTC. The chain carries TRBV12-3 or TRBV12-4 and TRBJ2-1, with no clear D. Trimming cost V 6 bases and J 8 bases, with 11 bases left between them. CDR3 length: 12 amino acids.

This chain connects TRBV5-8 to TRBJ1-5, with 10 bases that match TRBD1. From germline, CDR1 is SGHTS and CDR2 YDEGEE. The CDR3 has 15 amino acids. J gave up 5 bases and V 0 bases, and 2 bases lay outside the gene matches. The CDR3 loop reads CASSLGGQGYQPQHF. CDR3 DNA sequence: TGTGCCAGCAGCTTGGGGGGACAGGGGTATCAGCCCCAGCATTTT.

The CDR3 DNA reads TGTGCCAGCAGCTTAGCGGGCGGGGGACCCCTACTCTTTGGCTACACCTTC. Translating it yields CASSLAGGGPLLFGYTF. The chain has TRBV7-2 and TRBJ1-2; the D gene is possibly TRBD1 (5 bases). The germline gives CDR1 SGHTA, CDR2 FQGNSA. Trimming removed 0 bases at V and 7 bases at J, with 21 bases between. The CDR3 runs 17 residues. Filled out from reference TRBV7-2 and TRBJ1-2, the complete variable domain reads GAGVSQSPSNKVTEKGKDVELRCDPISGHTALYWYRQSLGQGLEFLIYFQGNSAPDKSGLPSDRFSAERTGGSVSTLTIQRTQQEDSAVYLCASSLAGGGPLLFGYTFGSGTRLTVV.

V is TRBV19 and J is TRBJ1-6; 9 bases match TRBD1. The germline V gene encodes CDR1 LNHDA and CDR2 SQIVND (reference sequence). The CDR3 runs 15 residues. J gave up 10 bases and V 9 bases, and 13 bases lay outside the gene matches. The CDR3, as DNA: TGTGCCAGCCGCTTACTCACAGGGGGCATATCACCCCTCCACTTT. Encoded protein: CASRLLTGGISPLHF.

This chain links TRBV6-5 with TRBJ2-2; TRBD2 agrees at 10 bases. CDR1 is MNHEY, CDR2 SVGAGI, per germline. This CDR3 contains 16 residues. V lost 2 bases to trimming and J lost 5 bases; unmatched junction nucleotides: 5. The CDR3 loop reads CASSYLAGVRTGELFF. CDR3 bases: TGTGCCAGCAGTTACCTAGCGGGGGTACGGACCGGGGAGCTGTTTTTT.

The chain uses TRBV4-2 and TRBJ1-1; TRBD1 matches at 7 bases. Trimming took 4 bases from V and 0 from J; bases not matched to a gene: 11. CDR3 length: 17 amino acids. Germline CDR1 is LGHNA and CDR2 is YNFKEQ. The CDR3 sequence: CASSPQGQFLVNTEAFF. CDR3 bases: TGTGCCAGCAGCCCCCAGGGACAGTTTCTCGTGAACACTGAAGCTTTCTTT.

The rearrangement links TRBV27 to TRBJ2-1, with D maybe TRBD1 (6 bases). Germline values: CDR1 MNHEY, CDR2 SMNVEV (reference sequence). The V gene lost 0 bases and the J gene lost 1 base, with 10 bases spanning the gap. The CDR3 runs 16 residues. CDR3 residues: CASSLSRTASYNEQFF. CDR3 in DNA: TGTGCCAGCAGTTTATCCCGGACAGCGTCCTACAATGAGCAGTTCTTC.

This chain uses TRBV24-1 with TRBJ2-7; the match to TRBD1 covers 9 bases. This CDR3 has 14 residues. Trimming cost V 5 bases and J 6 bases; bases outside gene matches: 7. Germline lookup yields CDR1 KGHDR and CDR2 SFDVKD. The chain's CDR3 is CATSGVTGGFEQYF. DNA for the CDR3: TGTGCCACCAGTGGAGTGACAGGGGGATTCGAGCAGTACTTC.

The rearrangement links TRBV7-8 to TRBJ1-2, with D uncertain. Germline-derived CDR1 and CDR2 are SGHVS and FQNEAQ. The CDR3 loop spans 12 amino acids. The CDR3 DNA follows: TGTGCTACCCGCTCAGGAGGAGGGGGCTACACCTTC. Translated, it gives CATRSGGGGYTF.

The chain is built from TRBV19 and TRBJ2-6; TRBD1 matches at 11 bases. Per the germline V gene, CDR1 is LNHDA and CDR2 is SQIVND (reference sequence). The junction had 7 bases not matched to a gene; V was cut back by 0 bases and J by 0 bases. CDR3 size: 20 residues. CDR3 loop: CASSIEGTGGASSGANVLTF. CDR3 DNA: TGTGCCAGTAGTATAGAGGGGACAGGGGGTGCTAGCTCTGGGGCCAACGTCCTGACTTTC.

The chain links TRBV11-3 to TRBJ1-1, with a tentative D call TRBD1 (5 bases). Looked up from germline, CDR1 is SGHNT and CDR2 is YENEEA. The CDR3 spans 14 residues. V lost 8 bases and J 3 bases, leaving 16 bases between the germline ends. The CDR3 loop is CASSPRGSHTEAFF. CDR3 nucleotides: TGTGCCAGCTCCCCCCGGGGGAGTCACACTGAAGCTTTCTTT.

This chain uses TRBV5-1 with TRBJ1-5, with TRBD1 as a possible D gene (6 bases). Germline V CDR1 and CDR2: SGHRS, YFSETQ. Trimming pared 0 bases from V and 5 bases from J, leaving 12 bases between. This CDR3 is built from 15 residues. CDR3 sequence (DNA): TGCGCCAGCAGCTTGGATGCAGGGGTGGATCAGCCCCAGCATTTT. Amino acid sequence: CASSLDAGVDQPQHF.

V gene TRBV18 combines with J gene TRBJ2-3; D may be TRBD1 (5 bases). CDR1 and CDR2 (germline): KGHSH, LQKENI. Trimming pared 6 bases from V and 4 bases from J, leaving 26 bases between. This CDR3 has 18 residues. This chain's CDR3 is CASSRRRQILSQADTQYF. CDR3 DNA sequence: TGTGCCAGCTCTCGACGTCGACAGATCCTATCTCAGGCAGATACGCAGTATTTT.

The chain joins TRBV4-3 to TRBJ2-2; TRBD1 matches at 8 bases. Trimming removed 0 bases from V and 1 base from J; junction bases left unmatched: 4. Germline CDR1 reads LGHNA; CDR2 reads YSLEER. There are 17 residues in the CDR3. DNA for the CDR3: TGCGCCAGCAGCCAAGAGGCGGGACAGGAGAACACCGGGGAGCTGTTTTTT. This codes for CASSQEAGQENTGELFF.

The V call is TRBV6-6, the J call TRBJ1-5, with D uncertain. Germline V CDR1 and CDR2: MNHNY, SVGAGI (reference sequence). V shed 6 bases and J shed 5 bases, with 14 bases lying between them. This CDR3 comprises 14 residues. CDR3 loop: CASSSTGRDQPQHF. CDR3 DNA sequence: TGTGCCAGCAGCTCTACGGGGAGGGATCAGCCCCAGCATTTT.

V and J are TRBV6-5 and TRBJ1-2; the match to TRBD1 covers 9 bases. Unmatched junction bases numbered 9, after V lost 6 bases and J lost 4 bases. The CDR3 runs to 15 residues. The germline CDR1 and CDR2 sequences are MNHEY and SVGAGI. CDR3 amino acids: CASSLPGQGRYGYTF. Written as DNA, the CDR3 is TGTGCCAGCAGCTTACCGGGACAGGGACGCTATGGCTACACCTTC.

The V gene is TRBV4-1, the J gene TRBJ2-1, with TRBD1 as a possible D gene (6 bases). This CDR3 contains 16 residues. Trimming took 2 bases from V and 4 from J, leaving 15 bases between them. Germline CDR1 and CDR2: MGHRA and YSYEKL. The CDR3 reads CASSQPHSTGYNEQFF. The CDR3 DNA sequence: TGCGCCAGCAGCCAACCTCATTCTACAGGGTACAATGAGCAGTTCTTC.

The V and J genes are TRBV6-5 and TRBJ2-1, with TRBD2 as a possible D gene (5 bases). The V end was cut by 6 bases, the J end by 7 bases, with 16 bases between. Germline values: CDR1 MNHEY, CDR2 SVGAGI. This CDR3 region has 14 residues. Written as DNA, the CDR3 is TGTGCCAGCAGGGGCCCAGGACTCGGGAATGAGCAGTTCTTC. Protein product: CASRGPGLGNEQFF.